This T cell receptor (beta chain) was recovered during a study of blood T cell repertoires in COVID-19. Background on the study: Both acute and convalescent COVID-19 samples were obtained from the United States, Italy and Spain. Nucleic acid was either cDNA or gDNA, and it came from T cells, B-cell-depleted T cells, or PBMCs.

Authors' data handling: By means of reference gene primer amplification, nucleated cell counts were estimated. The repertoire was sequenced with immunoSEQ multiplex PCR; TCRdb's copy has only in-frame clones and lacks some. V and J calls and clone size are those listed in that table; D and trimming were worked out from the DNA. This table has roughly 340,000 clones, more than 80% appearing once. Assignments of participants to cohorts depended upon their own reported clinical history. The sequencing sample was made of PBMCs or T cells enriched from blood (not recorded which). The origin of this receptor is a young man who had recovered from COVID-19.

CDR3 loop: CASSSGQTSTDTQYF. For the CDR3, the DNA is TGTGCCAGCAGCTCGGGACAGACTAGCACAGATACGCAGTATTTT. V usage is TRBV5-4 and J usage is TRBJ2-3; 7 bases are shared with TRBD1. From germline, CDR1 is SGHNT and CDR2 YYREEE (reference sequence). This CDR3 contains 15 residues. The trim removed 3 bases at V and 0 bases at J, leaving 4 bases unmatched.